A single sample is the source of the 5 T cell receptor beta chains below, sequenced in a study of blood T cell repertoires in COVID-19. Using immunoSEQ multiplex PCR, the repertoire was profiled, and TCRdb retains in-frame clones only, with some absent. The sample lists 35,000 to 50,000 clones; roughly 84% were seen once. The specimen was peripheral blood. The receptors come from an older woman with acute or convalescent COVID-19.

The chain couples TRBV6-5 to TRBJ2-1; possible D gene TRBD1, 5 bases. Trimming took 7 bases from V and 8 from J, leaving 9 bases between them. The CDR3 contains 11 residues. Per the germline V gene, CDR1 is MNHEY and CDR2 is SVGAGI. In DNA, the CDR3 is TGTGCCAGCAAGGACACAGATGAGCAGTTCTTC. Protein: CASKDTDEQFF.

The chain uses TRBV30 and TRBJ1-5; 7 bases line up with TRBD1. The CDR3 runs to 16 residues. With 4 bases clipped from V and 0 bases from J, the junction kept 9 bases outside the gene matches. Germline V gene sequence: CDR1 GTSNPN, CDR2 SVGIG (reference sequence). The CDR3 DNA reads TGTGCCTGGACGGGAAGAGGGGGCTTTAGCAATCAGCCCCAGCATTTT. Protein: CAWTGRGGFSNQPQHF.

The chain carries TRBV19 and TRBJ1-3; the D is unclear. Germline V gene sequence: CDR1 LNHDA, CDR2 SQIVND (reference sequence). The V end lost 1 base, the J end lost 0 bases, and 7 bases lay between the germline ends. CDR3 length: 15 amino acids. The CDR3 spells CASSIVRSSGNTIYF. CDR3 sequence (DNA): TGTGCCAGTAGTATAGTACGCAGCTCTGGAAACACCATATATTTT.

The V and J genes are TRBV18 and TRBJ1-1, with 7 bases aligning to TRBD1. Germline CDR1 KGHSH, CDR2 LQKENI. Trimming cost V 2 bases and J 1 base; bases outside gene matches: 7. This CDR3 spans 16 amino acids. CDR3 nucleotide sequence: TGTGCCAGCTCACCAATGGGCGGACAGGAGAACACTGAAGCTTTCTTT. It encodes CASSPMGGQENTEAFF.

This clone was found once. Its ends do not fully match the called genes, so a read error is possible. V and J are TRBV5-1 and TRBJ2-7, with D possibly TRBD1 on 8 matching bases. CDR1 is SGHRS and CDR2 is YFSETQ in the germline V gene. The CDR3 loop spans 18 amino acids. In DNA, the CDR3 is TGCGCCAGCAGCTTGTTGGGGCAGGGGGCGGGAGCCTCCTTCGAGCAGTACTTC. Translation: CASSLLGQGAGASFEQYF.